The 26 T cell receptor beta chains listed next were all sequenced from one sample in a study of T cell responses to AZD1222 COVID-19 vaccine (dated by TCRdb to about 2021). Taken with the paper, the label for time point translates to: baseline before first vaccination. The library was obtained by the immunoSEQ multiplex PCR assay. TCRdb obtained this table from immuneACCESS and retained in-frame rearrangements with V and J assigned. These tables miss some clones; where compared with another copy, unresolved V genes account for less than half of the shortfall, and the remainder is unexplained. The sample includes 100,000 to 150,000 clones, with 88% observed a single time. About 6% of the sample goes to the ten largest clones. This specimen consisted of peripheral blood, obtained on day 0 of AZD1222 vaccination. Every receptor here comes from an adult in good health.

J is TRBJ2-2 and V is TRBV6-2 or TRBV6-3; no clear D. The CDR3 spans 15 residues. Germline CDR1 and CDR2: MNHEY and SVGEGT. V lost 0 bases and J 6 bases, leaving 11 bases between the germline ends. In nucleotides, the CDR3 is TGTGCCAGCAGTTACTCCCGTCAGTTGCCCGGGGAGCTGTTTTTT. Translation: CASSYSRQLPGELFF.

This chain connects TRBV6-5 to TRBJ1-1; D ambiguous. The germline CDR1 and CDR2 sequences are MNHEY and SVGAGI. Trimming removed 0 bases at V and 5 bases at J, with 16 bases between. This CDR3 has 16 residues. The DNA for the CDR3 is TGTGCCAGCAGTTACTCGAGGGTCCGAGGGCGTACTGAAGCTTTCTTT. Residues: CASSYSRVRGRTEAFF.

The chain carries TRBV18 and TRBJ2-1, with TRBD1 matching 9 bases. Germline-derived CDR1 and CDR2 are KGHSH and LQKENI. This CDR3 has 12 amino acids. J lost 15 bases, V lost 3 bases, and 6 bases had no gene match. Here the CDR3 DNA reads TGTGCCAGCTCACCTGGACAGGGGCAGCGGTTCTTC. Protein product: CASSPGQGQRFF.

The CDR3: CASGQGWNSPLHF. The CDR3 nucleotides are TGTGCCAGCGGACAGGGTTGGAATTCACCCCTCCACTTT. The chain couples TRBV6-4 to TRBJ1-6, with TRBD1 matching over 8 bases. CDR1 is MRHNA, CDR2 SNTAGT, per germline. The CDR3 runs 13 residues. V was clipped by 8 bases and J by 7 bases; unmatched bases: 4.

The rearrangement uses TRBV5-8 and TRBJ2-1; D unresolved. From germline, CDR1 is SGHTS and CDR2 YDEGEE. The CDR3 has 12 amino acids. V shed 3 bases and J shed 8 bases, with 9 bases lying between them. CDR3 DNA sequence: TGTGCCAGCAGCTCCTCTATTTATGAGCAGTTCTTC. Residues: CASSSSIYEQFF.

CDR3 sequence: CASRGFMNTEAFF. The CDR3, as DNA: TGTGCCAGCCGGGGGTTCATGAACACTGAAGCTTTCTTT. The gene calls are TRBV28 and TRBJ1-1; tentatively, D is TRBD1 (5 bases). Germline V gene sequence: CDR1 MDHEN, CDR2 SYDVKM. Trimming took off 8 bases at V and 0 bases at J, with 10 bases between the two ends. The CDR3 extends over 13 amino acids.

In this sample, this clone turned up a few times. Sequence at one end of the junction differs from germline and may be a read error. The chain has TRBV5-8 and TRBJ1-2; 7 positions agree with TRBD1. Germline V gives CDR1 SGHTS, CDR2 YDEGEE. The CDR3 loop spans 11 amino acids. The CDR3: CASSSRRDRNF. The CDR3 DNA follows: TGTGCCAGCAGCTCACGCCGGGACAGAAACTTC.

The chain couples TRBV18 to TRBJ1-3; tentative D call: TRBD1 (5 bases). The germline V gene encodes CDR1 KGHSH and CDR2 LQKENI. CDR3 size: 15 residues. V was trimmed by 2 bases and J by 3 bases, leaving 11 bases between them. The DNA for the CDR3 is TGTGCCAGCTCACCATTTAAGACAGTTGGAAACACCATATATTTT. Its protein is CASSPFKTVGNTIYF.

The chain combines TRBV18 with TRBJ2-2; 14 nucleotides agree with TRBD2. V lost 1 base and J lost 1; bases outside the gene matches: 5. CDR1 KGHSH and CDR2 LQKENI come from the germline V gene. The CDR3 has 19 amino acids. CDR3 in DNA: TGTGCCAGCTCACCACGGGGACTAGCGGGGGCCATGAACACCGGGGAGCTGTTTTTT. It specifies CASSPRGLAGAMNTGELFF.

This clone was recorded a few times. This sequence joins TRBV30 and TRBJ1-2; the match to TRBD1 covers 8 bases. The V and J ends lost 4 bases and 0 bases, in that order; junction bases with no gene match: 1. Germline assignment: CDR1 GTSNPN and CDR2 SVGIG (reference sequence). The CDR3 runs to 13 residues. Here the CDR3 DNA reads TGTGCCTGGACGGACAGGGCTAACTATGGCTACACCTTC. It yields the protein CAWTDRANYGYTF.

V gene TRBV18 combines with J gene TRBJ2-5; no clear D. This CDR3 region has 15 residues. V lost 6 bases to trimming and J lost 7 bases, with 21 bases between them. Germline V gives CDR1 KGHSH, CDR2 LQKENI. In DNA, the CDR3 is TGTGCCAGCTCGCCGTCCGAAGCTCCGTCCGGGACCCAGTACTTC. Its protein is CASSPSEAPSGTQYF.

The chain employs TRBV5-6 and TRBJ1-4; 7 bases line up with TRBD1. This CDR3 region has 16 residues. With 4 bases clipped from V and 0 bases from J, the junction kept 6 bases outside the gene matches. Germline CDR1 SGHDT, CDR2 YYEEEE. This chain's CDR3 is CASSRDRRATNEKLFF. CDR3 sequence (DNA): TGTGCCAGCAGCCGGGACAGACGCGCAACTAATGAAAAACTGTTTTTT.

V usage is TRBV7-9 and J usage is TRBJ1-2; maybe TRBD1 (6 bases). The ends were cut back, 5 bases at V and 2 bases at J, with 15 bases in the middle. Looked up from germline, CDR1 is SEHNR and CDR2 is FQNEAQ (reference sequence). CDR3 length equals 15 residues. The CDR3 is CASSQLQGLNYGYTF. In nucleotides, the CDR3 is TGTGCCAGCAGCCAATTACAGGGACTGAACTATGGCTACACCTTC.

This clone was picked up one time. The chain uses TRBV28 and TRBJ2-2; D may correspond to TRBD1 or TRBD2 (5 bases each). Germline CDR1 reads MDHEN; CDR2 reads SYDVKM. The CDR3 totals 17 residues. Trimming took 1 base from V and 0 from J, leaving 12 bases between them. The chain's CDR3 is CASSLLMGVPNTGELFF. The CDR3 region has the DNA TGTGCCAGCAGTTTATTAATGGGGGTACCGAACACCGGGGAGCTGTTTTTT.

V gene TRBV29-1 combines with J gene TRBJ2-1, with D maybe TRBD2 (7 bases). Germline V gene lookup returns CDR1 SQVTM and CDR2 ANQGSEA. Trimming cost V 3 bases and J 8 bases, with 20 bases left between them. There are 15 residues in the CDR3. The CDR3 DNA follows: TGCAGCGTTGAGAGGGGGAGGGCCTTAAGGCATGAGCAGTTCTTC. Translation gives CSVERGRALRHEQFF.

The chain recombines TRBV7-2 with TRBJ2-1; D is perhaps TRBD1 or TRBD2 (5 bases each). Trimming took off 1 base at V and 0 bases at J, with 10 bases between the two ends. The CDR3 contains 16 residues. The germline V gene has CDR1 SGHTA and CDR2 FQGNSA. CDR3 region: CASSLEGTSSYNEQFF. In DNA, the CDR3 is TGTGCCAGCAGCTTAGAAGGGACGAGCTCCTACAATGAGCAGTTCTTC. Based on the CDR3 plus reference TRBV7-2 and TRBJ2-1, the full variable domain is GAGVSQSPSNKVTEKGKDVELRCDPISGHTALYWYRQSLGQGLEFLIYFQGNSAPDKSGLPSDRFSAERTGGSVSTLTIQRTQQEDSAVYLCASSLEGTSSYNEQFFGPGTRLTVL.

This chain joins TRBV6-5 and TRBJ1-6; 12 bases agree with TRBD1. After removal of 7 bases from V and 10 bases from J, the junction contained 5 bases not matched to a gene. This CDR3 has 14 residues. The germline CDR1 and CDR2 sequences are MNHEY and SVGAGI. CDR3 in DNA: TGTGCCAGCACCGGGACAGGGGGCCAGTCACCCCTCCACTTT. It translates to CASTGTGGQSPLHF.

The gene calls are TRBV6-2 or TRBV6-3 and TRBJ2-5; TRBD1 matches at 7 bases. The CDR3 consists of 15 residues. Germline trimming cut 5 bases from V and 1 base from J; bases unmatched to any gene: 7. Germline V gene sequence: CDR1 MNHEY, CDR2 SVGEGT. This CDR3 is CASSPGTAPQETQYF. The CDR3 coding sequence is TGTGCCAGCAGTCCCGGGACAGCTCCCCAAGAGACCCAGTACTTC.

CDR3 sequence (DNA): TGTGCCAACTGGAACCTTTCGGGCAATCAGCCCCAGCATTTT. Translating it yields CANWNLSGNQPQHF. This chain connects TRBV19 to TRBJ1-5; D unresolved. The germline gives CDR1 LNHDA, CDR2 SQIVND (reference sequence). The CDR3 covers 14 residues. The V end lost 10 bases, the J end lost 2 bases, and 15 bases lay between the germline ends. Full variable domain (missing parts from reference TRBV19 and TRBJ1-5): DGGITQSPKYLFRKEGQNVTLSCEQNLNHDAMYWYRQDPGQGLRLIYYSQIVNDFQKGDIAEGYSVSREKKESFPLTVTSAQKNPTAFYLCANWNLSGNQPQHFGDGTRLSIL.

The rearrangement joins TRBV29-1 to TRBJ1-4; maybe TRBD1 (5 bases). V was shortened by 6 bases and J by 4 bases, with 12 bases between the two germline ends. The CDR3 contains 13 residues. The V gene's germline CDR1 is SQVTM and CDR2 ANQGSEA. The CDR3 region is CSVPSGVNEKLFF. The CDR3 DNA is TGCAGCGTGCCCTCGGGGGTTAATGAAAAACTGTTTTTT.

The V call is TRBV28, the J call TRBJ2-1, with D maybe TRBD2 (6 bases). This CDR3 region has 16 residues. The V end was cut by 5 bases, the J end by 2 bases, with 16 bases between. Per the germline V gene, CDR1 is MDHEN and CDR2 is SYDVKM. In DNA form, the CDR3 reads TGTGCCAGCAGTGACCCCGGGAGTATCCCCTACAATGAGCAGTTCTTC. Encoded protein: CASSDPGSIPYNEQFF. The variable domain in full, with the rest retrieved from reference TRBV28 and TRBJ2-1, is DVKVTQSSRYLVKRTGEKVFLECVQDMDHENMFWYRQDPGLGLRLIYFSYDVKMKEKGDIPEGYSVSREKKERFSLILESASTNQTSMYLCASSDPGSIPYNEQFFGPGTRLTVL.

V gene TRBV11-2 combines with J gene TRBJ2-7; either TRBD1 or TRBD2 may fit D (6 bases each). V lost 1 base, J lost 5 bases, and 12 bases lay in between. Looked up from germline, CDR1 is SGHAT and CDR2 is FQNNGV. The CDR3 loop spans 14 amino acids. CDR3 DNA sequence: TGTGCCAGCAGCTTAGCACTAGCAGGGGACGAGCAGTACTTC. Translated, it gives CASSLALAGDEQYF.

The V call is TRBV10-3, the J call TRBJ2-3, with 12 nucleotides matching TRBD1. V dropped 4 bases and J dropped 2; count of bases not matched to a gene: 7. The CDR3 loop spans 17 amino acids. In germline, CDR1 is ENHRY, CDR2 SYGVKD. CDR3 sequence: CAISVGTGGAHTDTQYF. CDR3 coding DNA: TGTGCCATCAGTGTAGGGACAGGGGGCGCCCACACAGATACGCAGTATTTT.

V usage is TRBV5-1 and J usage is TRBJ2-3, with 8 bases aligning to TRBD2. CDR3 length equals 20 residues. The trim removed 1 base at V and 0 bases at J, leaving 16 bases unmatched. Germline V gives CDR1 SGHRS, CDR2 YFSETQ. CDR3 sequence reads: CASSLLSGSSAIASTDTQYF. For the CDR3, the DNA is TGCGCCAGCAGCTTGCTGAGCGGGAGTAGTGCCATCGCTAGCACAGATACGCAGTATTTT. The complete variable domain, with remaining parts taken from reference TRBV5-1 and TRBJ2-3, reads KAGVTQTPRYLIKTRGQQVTLSCSPISGHRSVSWYQQTPGQGLQFLFEYFSETQRNKGNFPGRFSGRQFSNSRSEMNVSTLELGDSALYLCASSLLSGSSAIASTDTQYFGPGTRLTVL.

The CDR3 is CASSSQAAVLDGELFF. CDR3 nucleotide sequence: TGTGCCAGCAGCTCCCAGGCAGCGGTATTAGACGGGGAGCTGTTTTTT. The chain combines TRBV7-6 with TRBJ2-2, with a possible D match to TRBD2 (5 bases). V was shortened by 4 bases and J by 7 bases, with 19 bases between the two germline ends. The germline V gene has CDR1 SGHVS and CDR2 FNYEAQ. CDR3 size: 16 residues.

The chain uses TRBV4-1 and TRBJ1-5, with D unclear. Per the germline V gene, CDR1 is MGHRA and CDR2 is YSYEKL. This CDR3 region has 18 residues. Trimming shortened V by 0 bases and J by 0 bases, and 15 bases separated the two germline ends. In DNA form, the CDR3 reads TGCGCCAGCAGCCAAGAATGGCAGCAAAAGTATAGCAATCAGCCCCAGCATTTT. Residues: CASSQEWQQKYSNQPQHF.